The 18 T cell receptor beta chains below come from one sample, sequenced in a study of T cells in Graves' hyperthyroidism and ophthalmopathy (dated by TCRdb to about 2019). The library was prepared using multiplex PCR. Instrument on record: Illumina HiSeq 2000. The TCR beta CDR3 regions were amplified from RNA transcripts. For the first round of RT-PCR on the TCR CDR3, the HTBI primer set was used together with the Qiagen OneStep RT-PCR kit. The public reads were run again by TCRdb, first through fastp at Q25 and then through MiXCR, and only productive beta chains were kept. A single entry per CDR3 protein holds the most common genes and DNA from its merged rows. Here the sample has about 510,000 distinct CDR3 sequences; approximately 15% occur a single time. Roughly 14% of the sample is in the top ten clones. The specimen sequenced was blood. These receptors all come from a woman aged 40 to 50 with Graves' hyperthyroidism.

The rearrangement joins TRBV19 to TRBJ1-5, with D maybe TRBD1 (5 bases). From germline, CDR1 is LNHDA and CDR2 SQIVND (reference sequence). Trimming left V 10 bases short and J 3 bases short, with 19 bases between. CDR3 size: 15 residues. The CDR3 region has the DNA TGTGCCATCGCCCCGGGACGTTCGTACAATCAGCCCCAGCATTTT. Protein: CAIAPGRSYNQPQHF.

The chain combines TRBV2 with TRBJ1-6; D might be TRBD1 (5 bases). The germline V gene has CDR1 SNHLY and CDR2 FYNNEI. Trimming pared 1 base from V and 6 bases from J, leaving 10 bases between. The CDR3 totals 15 residues. The DNA for the CDR3 is TGTGCCAGCAGTGAAGGGGGCCTTGGTAATTCACCCCTCCACTTT. As protein: CASSEGGLGNSPLHF.

This clonotype was counted only a few times. The J gene is TRBJ2-1, the V gene TRBV4-2; 14 bases match TRBD2. There are 20 residues in the CDR3. The V segment lost 1 base and the J segment 1 base; nucleotides outside the gene matches: 9. Germline V gene data show CDR1 as LGHNA and CDR2 as YNFKEQ. The CDR3, as DNA: TGTGCCAGCAGCCAAGGAGTGGGACTAGCGGGAGACACTTCCTACAATGAGCAGTTCTTC. Amino acids: CASSQGVGLAGDTSYNEQFF.

The chain employs TRBV10-3 and TRBJ1-5; D not certain. The CDR3 covers 13 residues. V was shortened by 4 bases and J by 3 bases, with 7 bases between the two germline ends. Per the germline V gene, CDR1 is ENHRY and CDR2 is SYGVKD. The CDR3 spells CAISGAHNQPQHF. The CDR3 DNA reads TGTGCCATCAGTGGGGCGCACAATCAGCCCCAGCATTTT.

The chain carries TRBV6-2 or TRBV6-3 and TRBJ2-2; D may be TRBD1 (5 bases). With 2 bases removed from V and 6 bases from J, the gap between germline ends came to 13 bases. Germline V gene lookup returns CDR1 MNHEY and CDR2 SVGEGT. The CDR3 covers 15 residues. CDR3 in DNA: TGTGCCAGCAGTTACCAAACAGGCGGTGCCGGGGAGCTGTTTTTT. Translation: CASSYQTGGAGELFF.

This chain connects TRBV25-1 to TRBJ2-1, with TRBD1 matching 10 bases. Per the germline V gene, CDR1 is MGHDK and CDR2 is SYGVNS. V shed 3 bases, J shed 10 bases, and the junction held 12 bases outside the gene matches. This CDR3 has 16 amino acids. Here the CDR3 reads CASSDHRDRGRYEQFF. The CDR3 DNA sequence: TGTGCCAGCAGTGACCACCGGGACAGGGGTCGTTACGAGCAGTTCTTC.

Many counts were recorded for this clonotype. The rearrangement uses TRBV30 and TRBJ2-7; 8 bases agree with TRBD2. J was trimmed by 2 bases and V by 4 bases; bases with no gene match: 7. CDR3 size: 14 residues. Germline-derived CDR1 and CDR2 are GTSNPN and SVGIG (reference sequence). The CDR3 nucleotides read TGTGCCTGGAACCAGGTAGCGGGACCCTACGAGCAGTACTTC. Protein: CAWNQVAGPYEQYF.

Only a few counts were recorded for this clonotype. The chain has TRBV20-1 and TRBJ2-1, with no clear D. Trimming took off 0 bases at V and 4 bases at J, with 16 bases between the two ends. The CDR3 contains 16 residues. Germline V gene lookup returns CDR1 DFQATT and CDR2 SNEGSKA (reference sequence). This chain's CDR3 is CSARDQKNVRYNEQFF. CDR3 nucleotide sequence: TGCAGTGCTAGAGATCAGAAAAACGTACGATACAATGAGCAGTTCTTC.

This clonotype was observed many times. CDR3 protein: CASSSIPGRDYEQYF. Here the CDR3 DNA reads TGCGCCAGCAGCTCGATACCGGGACGTGACTACGAGCAGTACTTC. This chain links TRBV5-1 with TRBJ2-7; the D gene could be TRBD1 or TRBD2 (5 bases each). The CDR3 consists of 15 residues. The V and J ends lost 3 bases and 3 bases respectively, with 16 bases between them. Germline CDR1 reads SGHRS; CDR2 reads YFSETQ.

V gene TRBV27 combines with J gene TRBJ2-7; maybe TRBD2 (6 bases). This CDR3 has 13 amino acids. The V and J ends lost 8 bases and 4 bases respectively, with 15 bases between them. CDR1 MNHEY and CDR2 SMNVEV come from the germline V gene (reference sequence). As DNA, the CDR3 is TGTGCCAGCTCTCCGGGCGGGAAGTACGAGCAGTACTTC. Protein: CASSPGGKYEQYF.

The table lists this clonotype with many counts. The chain recombines TRBV28 with TRBJ2-4, with TRBD2 matching 10 bases. Germline CDR1 and CDR2: MDHEN and SYDVKM. Germline trimming cut 2 bases from V and 5 bases from J; bases unmatched to any gene: 3. This CDR3 contains 15 residues. The CDR3 region is CASSLVSGRENIQYF. The CDR3 DNA reads TGTGCCAGCAGTTTAGTCAGCGGGAGGGAAAACATTCAGTACTTC. Full variable domain (missing parts from reference TRBV28 and TRBJ2-4): DVKVTQSSRYLVKRTGEKVFLECVQDMDHENMFWYRQDPGLGLRLIYFSYDVKMKEKGDIPEGYSVSREKKERFSLILESASTNQTSMYLCASSLVSGRENIQYFGAGTRLSVL.

In this sample, this clonotype turned up many times. V and J are TRBV3-1 and TRBJ2-5; D ambiguous. This CDR3 has 15 residues. CDR1 is LGHDT and CDR2 is YNNKEL in the germline V gene (reference sequence). The V end lost 3 bases, the J end lost 0 bases, and 11 bases lay between the germline ends. The CDR3 protein is CASSQGTQYQETQYF. CDR3 DNA sequence: TGTGCCAGCAGCCAGGGCACCCAGTACCAAGAGACCCAGTACTTC.

This clonotype was recorded at least ten times. The chain couples TRBV30 to TRBJ2-7; 9 bases match TRBD1. From germline, CDR1 is GTSNPN and CDR2 SVGIG (reference sequence). Trimming cost V 1 base and J 5 bases; bases outside gene matches: 9. The CDR3 covers 15 residues. The CDR3 DNA is TGTGCCTGGAGTGAACAGGGGGCTGCAGAGGACGAGCAGTACTTC. Amino acid sequence: CAWSEQGAAEDEQYF.

The V call is TRBV15, the J call TRBJ1-4; D not certain. The CDR3 is made up of 17 amino acids. Germline V gives CDR1 LNHNV, CDR2 YYDKDF (reference sequence). The V and J ends lost 0 bases and 2 bases respectively, with 13 bases between them. The CDR3 loop reads CATSRDVMGGTNEKLFF. The CDR3 DNA reads TGTGCCACCAGCAGAGATGTGATGGGCGGCACTAATGAAAAACTGTTTTTT. Together with reference TRBV15 and TRBJ1-4, the CDR3 gives the full variable domain: DAMVIQNPRYQVTQFGKPVTLSCSQTLNHNVMYWYQQKSSQAPKLLFHYYDKDFNNEADTPDNFQSRRPNTSFCFLDIRSPGLGDTAMYLCATSRDVMGGTNEKLFFGSGTQLSVL.

This clonotype was seen many times. The rearrangement uses TRBV3-1 and TRBJ1-2, with D possibly matching TRBD1 (5 bases). The CDR3 extends over 12 amino acids. Deletions cut 5 bases from V and 4 bases from J, with 8 bases between. Germline V CDR1 and CDR2: LGHDT, YNNKEL (reference sequence). The chain's CDR3 is CASSGAFYGYTF. The CDR3, as DNA: TGTGCCAGCAGCGGGGCCTTCTATGGCTACACCTTC.

This clonotype was counted at least ten times. The DNA for the CDR3 is TGTGCCAGCAGTTTTGTCGGGACAAGCACCTATGGCTACACCTTC. Translating gives CASSFVGTSTYGYTF. V usage is TRBV28 and J usage is TRBJ1-2; weak D call: TRBD1 (6 bases). CDR1 and CDR2 (germline): MDHEN, SYDVKM. V was cut by 3 bases and J by 4 bases, with 15 bases left in between. The CDR3 runs to 15 residues.

This clonotype occurred many times. CDR3 loop: CASRGQAGETQYF. The DNA for the CDR3 is TGTGCCAGCAGGGGACAGGCGGGCGAGACCCAGTACTTC. This chain connects TRBV6-1 to TRBJ2-5; 8 bases are a match to TRBD1. With 6 bases clipped from V and 5 bases from J, the junction kept 5 bases outside the gene matches. The CDR3 runs 13 residues. In germline, CDR1 is MNHNS, CDR2 SASEGT.

This clonotype was recorded at least ten times. The rearrangement joins TRBV11-2 to TRBJ2-1; 9 bases are shared with TRBD2. The ends lost 9 bases at V and 9 bases at J; junction bases unmatched: 12. Looked up from germline, CDR1 is SGHAT and CDR2 is FQNNGV. This CDR3 region has 14 residues. CDR3 sequence reads: CASGGAGGQFEQFF. The CDR3 DNA reads TGTGCCAGTGGGGGCGCGGGAGGGCAGTTTGAGCAGTTCTTC. Complete variable domain (other parts from reference TRBV11-2 and TRBJ2-1): EAGVAQSPRYKIIEKRQSVAFWCNPISGHATLYWYQQILGQGPKLLIQFQNNGVVDDSQLPKDRFSAERLKGVDSTLKIQPAKLEDSAVYLCASGGAGGQFEQFFGPGTRLTVL.